What follows are 11 T cell receptor beta chains derived from one specimen sequenced in a study of technical replicates of blood from several donors. Here immunoSEQ multiplex PCR was the method, and the copy in TCRdb shows in-frame clones only, minus some. The sample has about 95,000 clones, about 95% seen once. Sequenced sample: T cells isolated from PBMCs. Source of these receptors: a human donor in good health.

This clone was observed a handful of times. The V and J genes are TRBV9 and TRBJ2-1; a possible D gene is TRBD2 (5 bases). The CDR3 spans 18 residues. Germline-derived CDR1 and CDR2 are SGDLS and YYNGEE. Trimming pared 4 bases from V and 4 bases from J, leaving 24 bases between. DNA of the CDR3: TGTGCCAGCAGCCCAATTAAACGACCGTCGAGGACTTACAATGAGCAGTTCTTC. It encodes CASSPIKRPSRTYNEQFF. Complete variable domain (other parts from reference TRBV9 and TRBJ2-1): DSGVTQTPKHLITATGQRVTLRCSPRSGDLSVYWYQQSLDQGLQFLIQYYNGEERAKGNILERFSAQQFPDLHSELNLSSLELGDSALYFCASSPIKRPSRTYNEQFFGPGTRLTVL.

The chain couples TRBV28 to TRBJ2-1; the match to TRBD2 covers 14 bases. Germline V gives CDR1 MDHEN, CDR2 SYDVKM. CDR3 length: 17 residues. The V and J ends lost 5 bases and 6 bases, in that order; junction bases with no gene match: 9. The CDR3 here is CASSVMTSGRALNEQFF. The DNA of the CDR3 is TGTGCCAGCAGTGTTATGACTAGCGGGAGGGCGCTCAATGAGCAGTTCTTC.

The gene calls are TRBV27 and TRBJ2-7; possible D gene TRBD1, 5 bases. V was clipped by 1 base and J by 7 bases, with 14 bases between them. Per the germline V gene, CDR1 is MNHEY and CDR2 is SMNVEV (reference sequence). The CDR3 length is 14 residues. CDR3 amino acids: CASSLWAGYREQYF. For the CDR3, the DNA is TGTGCCAGCAGTTTATGGGCAGGGTATAGGGAGCAGTACTTC.

Points on this clone: At one boundary the junction diverges from the germline segment, which might be a read error. The chain is built from TRBV7-7 and TRBJ2-1, with D tentatively TRBD2 (7 bases). CDR1 is SSHAT, CDR2 FNYEAQ, per germline (reference sequence). The CDR3 consists of 14 residues. The CDR3 loop reads CASSSIGGRDEQFF. As DNA, the CDR3 is TGTGCTAGCAGCTCTATAGGGGGGAGGGATGAGCAGTTCTTC.

This chain connects TRBV9 to TRBJ2-1; D is perhaps TRBD2 (6 bases). Trimming pared 0 bases from V and 8 bases from J, leaving 18 bases between. The CDR3 spans 16 residues. Germline CDR1 and CDR2: SGDLS and YYNGEE. Here the CDR3 DNA reads TGTGCCAGCAGCGTAGGGGTAGGGCCATCGGGGGATGAGCAGTTCTTC. It yields the protein CASSVGVGPSGDEQFF.

V and J are TRBV5-6 and TRBJ1-2, with 11 bases matching TRBD1. Germline V CDR1 and CDR2: SGHDT, YYEEEE. The CDR3 has 17 residues. The trim removed 4 bases at V and 0 bases at J, leaving 8 bases unmatched. Here the CDR3 DNA reads TGTGCCAGCAGCCGGACAGGGGGCGCAGAGGCTAACTATGGCTACACCTTC. Translating gives CASSRTGGAEANYGYTF.

V and J are TRBV4-1 and TRBJ2-1; D is possibly TRBD1 (6 bases). V was pared by 5 bases and J by 0 bases, with 11 bases between. Germline V gene sequence: CDR1 MGHRA, CDR2 YSYEKL. CDR3 size: 15 residues. The DNA for the CDR3 is TGCGCCAGCAGCAGACAGGAGTACTCCTACAATGAGCAGTTCTTC. Protein product: CASSRQEYSYNEQFF.

J is TRBJ2-7 and V is TRBV19, with D possibly matching TRBD1 (6 bases). Trimming took off 3 bases at V and 6 bases at J, with 12 bases between the two ends. CDR1 and CDR2 from the germline V gene are LNHDA and SQIVND (reference sequence). This CDR3 region has 13 residues. CDR3 region: CASSMQGSFEQYF. Here the CDR3 DNA reads TGTGCCAGTAGTATGCAGGGGTCGTTCGAGCAGTACTTC.

This chain joins TRBV21-1 and TRBJ2-4; the table's D call, TRBD2, has no DNA check behind it. TRBV21-1 is labeled a pseudogene. This CDR3 has 17 amino acids. CDR3 coding DNA: TGTGCCAGCAGCAAAAATGGTGGCGGGAGTCGGGAAAACATTCAGTACTTC. Amino acid sequence: CASSKNGGGSRENIQYF.

The chain employs TRBV5-1 and TRBJ2-1; D might be TRBD1 (6 bases). The germline V gene has CDR1 SGHRS and CDR2 YFSETQ. The CDR3 loop spans 15 amino acids. V dropped 4 bases and J dropped 1 base, with 12 bases sitting between them. As DNA, the CDR3 is TGCGCCAGCAGCAAAAGTGGACAGTCCTACAATGAGCAGTTCTTC. As protein: CASSKSGQSYNEQFF.

The chain has TRBV7-2 and TRBJ1-1; D is undetermined. Germline CDR1 reads SGHTA; CDR2 reads FQGNSA. The CDR3 contains 13 residues. Trimming shortened V by 1 base and J by 6 bases, and 9 bases separated the two germline ends. Here the CDR3 DNA reads TGTGCCAGCAGCTTAGGGAGGGTTTCTGAAGCTTTCTTT. This codes for CASSLGRVSEAFF.